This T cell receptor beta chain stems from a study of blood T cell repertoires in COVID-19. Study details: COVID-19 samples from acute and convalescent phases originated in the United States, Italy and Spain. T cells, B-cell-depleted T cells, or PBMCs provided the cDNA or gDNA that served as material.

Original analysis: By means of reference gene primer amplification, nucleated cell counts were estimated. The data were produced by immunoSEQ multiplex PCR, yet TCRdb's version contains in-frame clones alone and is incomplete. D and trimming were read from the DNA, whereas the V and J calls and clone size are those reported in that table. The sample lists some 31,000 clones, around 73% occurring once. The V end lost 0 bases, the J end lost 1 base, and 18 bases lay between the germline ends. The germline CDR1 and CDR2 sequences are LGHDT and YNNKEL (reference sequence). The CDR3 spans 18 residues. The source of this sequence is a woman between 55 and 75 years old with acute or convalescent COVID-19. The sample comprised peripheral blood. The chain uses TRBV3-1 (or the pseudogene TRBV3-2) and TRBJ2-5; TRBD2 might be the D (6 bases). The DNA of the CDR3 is TGTGCCAGCAGCCAAGATCGGGGGACTCTGCAACCCCAAGAGACCCAGTACTTC. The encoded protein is CASSQDRGTLQPQETQYF.